This T cell receptor beta chain came from a study of blood T cell repertoires in COVID-19 (dated by TCRdb to the early 2020s). Looking at the study overall: The collaborator samples originated in the United States, Italy and Spain and spanned the acute and convalescent phases of COVID-19. The material from the prospective study consisted of cDNA or gDNA derived from T cells, B-cell-depleted T cells, or PBMCs. Subjects who had been exposed to COVID-19, were actively infected with it, or had recovered from it provided the deeply sampled blood TCRbeta repertoires that made up the dataset. The repertoires were released in a freely available public database meant as a resource for research on the immune response to SARS-CoV-2. Samples were obtained from the ongoing ImmuneRACE study (first 160 participants) and from over 1,000 subjects provided by 6 global collaborators. Nearly every sample came with metadata listing a de-identified subject ID, COVID-19 status, age in years and sex. HLA class I and class II types, where available, came from metadata supplied by the sample provider rather than from assay-based typing.

TCRbeta CDR3 regions were amplified from genomic DNA by means of the immunoSEQ Assay, a bias-controlled multiplex PCR. In the paper's pipeline: Within the assay, amplification of reference gene primers was used to estimate how many nucleated cells each sample contained. Sequence reads were collapsed and filtered to measure the absolute abundance of every unique TCRbeta CDR3 rearrangement. For each sample, productive Simpson clonality was calculated as the square root of Simpson's diversity index over productive rearrangements. The table comes from immuneACCESS by way of TCRdb, which keeps in-frame sequences with V and J called. Part of the clones is missing from these tables; in studies checked, under half for an unresolved V gene and the rest for unknown reasons. V, J and clone size derive from that table, while D and trimming were established from the DNA sequence. Across this sample there are 35,000 to 50,000 clones, with 86% seen only once. The top ten constitute around 8.3% of the sample.

Per the germline V gene, MGHRA is the CDR1 and YSYEKL is the CDR2. Trimming at the junction amounts to 2 bases on V and 2 bases on J, and the germline ends lie 6 bases apart. From the cysteine up to the phenylalanine, the CDR3 has a length of 14 residues. CDR3 DNA only is kept here, 42 bases in frame from base 1. Study-wide findings and limitations: The amount of clinical and demographic metadata varied by source and participant and was provided uncurated.

A note on this clone: The antigen it binds to is not known. The sample holds no much larger clone one base away, and base qualities are not on file.

Each collaborating institution followed its own protocols to collect whole blood in K2EDTA tubes. Collaborator samples were shipped for TCRbeta analysis as frozen whole blood, isolated PBMCs, or DNA extracted from either sample type. The clonotype comes from a man aged 60 to 75 with active COVID-19. The source material was peripheral blood. This sequence uses TRBV4-1 and TRBJ2-2; no D segment can be confidently identified. The CDR3 region reads CASSQIPNTGELFF. The nucleotide sequence reads TGCGCCAGCAGCCAAATCCCTAACACCGGGGAGCTGTTTTTT.